The 13 T cell receptor beta chains given below trace back to one sample, sequenced in a study of cytomegalovirus exposure and HLA in healthy donors. The PCR ran on 60 Vbeta and 13 Jbeta primers. Using immunoSEQ multiplex PCR, the repertoire was profiled, and TCRdb retains in-frame clones only, with some absent. The profile shows about 110,000 clones, over 65% of them singletons. Sequenced sample: PBMCs. These receptors all stem from a man younger than 45 in good health and CMV-seropositive.

This clone was seen just once. Germline and junction disagree at one end, which may indicate a read error. J is TRBJ2-3 and V is TRBV6-5; D unclear. The CDR3 is made up of 13 amino acids. CDR1 and CDR2 from the germline V gene are MNHEY and SVGAGI. The CDR3 sequence: CAGSPDTTDTQYF. The CDR3 bases are TGTGCCGGCAGCCCAGACACAACAGATACGCAGTATTTT.

The CDR3 is CASGPGRQGAPYEQYF. CDR3 sequence (DNA): TGTGCTAGTGGTCCAGGAAGACAGGGGGCGCCGTACGAGCAGTACTTC. This sequence joins TRBV12-5 and TRBJ2-7, with 10 bases that match TRBD1. The CDR3 is 16 residues long. J lost 4 bases, V lost 5 bases, and 11 bases had no gene match. From germline, CDR1 is LGHNT and CDR2 FRNRAP.

This chain uses TRBV4-1 with TRBJ2-1; 7 bases match TRBD2. Trimming at V came to 0 bases and at J to 3 bases, leaving 11 bases not matched to a gene. This CDR3 region has 18 residues. Per the germline V gene, CDR1 is MGHRA and CDR2 is YSYEKL. The CDR3: CASSQEPDGGILYNEQFF. The CDR3 region has the DNA TGCGCCAGCAGCCAAGAGCCCGACGGGGGGATCCTCTACAATGAGCAGTTCTTC.

V is TRBV2 and J is TRBJ1-5; D gene uncertain. Trimming removed 6 bases at V and 0 bases at J, with 12 bases between. The CDR3 contains 15 residues. Per germline, CDR1 SNHLY and CDR2 FYNNEI. The CDR3 DNA is TGTGCCAGCAGCTCTAACAGTAATAGCAATCAGCCCCAGCATTTT. It specifies CASSSNSNSNQPQHF.

J is TRBJ1-3 and V is TRBV9; D gene uncertain. The CDR3 is made up of 17 amino acids. Trimming left V 3 bases short and J 2 bases short, with 18 bases between. Germline CDR1 SGDLS, CDR2 YYNGEE. The CDR3 DNA sequence: TGTGCCAGCAGCGCGCCTGATGGAGGAAATCCTGGAAACACCATATATTTT. Translated, it gives CASSAPDGGNPGNTIYF.

V and J are TRBV4-1 and TRBJ2-7; possibly TRBD1 for D (6 bases). Germline values: CDR1 MGHRA, CDR2 YSYEKL. The V gene lost 3 bases and the J gene lost 1 base, with 19 bases spanning the gap. The CDR3 loop spans 17 amino acids. As DNA, the CDR3 is TGCGCCAGCAGCCACACCCTAGGGCAGGGGCGATCCTACGAGCAGTACTTC. It specifies CASSHTLGQGRSYEQYF.

The J gene is TRBJ1-2, the V gene TRBV7-2; 8 bases align to TRBD1. The CDR3 is 13 residues long. V lost 1 base to trimming and J lost 7 bases; unmatched junction nucleotides: 2. Germline CDR1 and CDR2: SGHTA and FQGNSA. The CDR3 reads CASSLGQGLGYTF. The CDR3, as DNA: TGTGCCAGCAGCTTAGGACAGGGGCTTGGCTACACCTTC.

The chain couples TRBV28 to TRBJ2-7, with 7 bases fitting TRBD1. V lost 2 bases, J lost 0 bases, and 7 bases stayed unmatched. The germline gives CDR1 MDHEN, CDR2 SYDVKM. CDR3 length: 16 residues. CDR3 loop: CASSLRGRGSSYEQYF. The CDR3 nucleotides read TGTGCCAGCAGTTTAAGGGGCAGGGGGAGCTCCTACGAGCAGTACTTC.

This clone was seen more than once but under ten times. The CDR3 DNA sequence: TGTGCCACGCGAAGACAGGGGGCGGGTATCTATGGCTACACCTTC. Its protein is CATRRQGAGIYGYTF. The chain employs TRBV15 and TRBJ1-2; TRBD1 agrees at 10 bases. The germline V gene encodes CDR1 LNHNV and CDR2 YYDKDF (reference sequence). V was clipped by 9 bases and J by 4 bases; unmatched bases: 11. This CDR3 is built from 15 residues.

This clone was seen more than once but under ten times. The chain combines TRBV6-6 with TRBJ1-5; 8 nucleotides align to TRBD1. Trimming took 1 base from V and 4 from J; bases not matched to a gene: 3. Per the germline V gene, CDR1 is MNHNY and CDR2 is SVGAGI (reference sequence). The CDR3 runs 15 residues. The CDR3 region is CASSYLRTGNQPQHF. The CDR3 nucleotides read TGTGCCAGCAGTTACTTACGGACAGGGAATCAGCCCCAGCATTTT.

The chain couples TRBV29-1 to TRBJ2-3; 8 nucleotides align to TRBD1. The junction had 6 bases not matched to a gene; V was cut back by 8 bases and J by 2 bases. The length of the CDR3 is 13 residues. Germline lookup yields CDR1 SQVTM and CDR2 ANQGSEA. This chain's CDR3 is CSLSGQDTDTQYF. DNA of the CDR3: TGCAGCCTATCGGGACAGGACACAGATACGCAGTATTTT.

The chain couples TRBV27 to TRBJ1-1; 12 positions match TRBD1. CDR1 is MNHEY and CDR2 is SMNVEV in the germline V gene (reference sequence). The trim removed 5 bases at V and 5 bases at J, leaving 15 bases unmatched. CDR3 size: 18 residues. CDR3 loop: CASSPYAGTGGIRTEAFF. For the CDR3, the DNA is TGTGCCAGCAGTCCTTACGCCGGGACAGGGGGCATTCGGACTGAAGCTTTCTTT.

This sequence joins TRBV5-4 and TRBJ2-5; 11 positions agree with TRBD1. The DNA end is more similar to TRBJ2-7, so the J call may be wrong. The V gene's germline CDR1 is SGHNT and CDR2 YYREEE (reference sequence). The CDR3 covers 14 residues. Written as DNA, the CDR3 is TGTGCCAGCAGCCCGGGACAGGGGGCCTACGAGCAGTACTTC. It yields the protein CASSPGQGAYEQYF.